One T cell receptor beta chain is described in this entry. Its target is not known. A J-beta primer mix and a sample-barcoded 5' primer were used in a second PCR of about 7 to 12 cycles. Each CDR3 protein gets one entry after TCRdb re-called the 5' RACE reads with MiXCR. There are roughly 730,000 distinct CDR3 sequences in the sample; just over 55% occur only once, and 20% to 30% lies in the top ten. Extracted total RNA amounted to at least 6 micrograms for each sample. This sample is part of a study of blood T cells in healthy people across ages. General study points: The percentage of naive T cells correlated strongly with TCR beta diversity. More naive CD4+ cells and higher diversity marked long-lived donors relative to aged donors.

The CDR3 length is 16 residues. Trimming removed 5 bases from V and 2 bases from J, with 17 bases in between. From germline, CDR1 is MGHDK and CDR2 SYGVNS. Sequencing was performed on blood. This TCR was sampled from a man aged 35 to 55 in good health. The chain recombines TRBV25-1 with TRBJ2-3, with D tentatively TRBD1 (5 bases). The CDR3 is CASSTSTAHNTDTQYF. The CDR3 coding sequence is TGTGCCAGCAGTACCTCGACAGCACACAACACAGATACGCAGTATTTT.